This entry concerns a single T cell receptor (beta chain). Germline and junction disagree at one end, which may indicate a read error. This sample is part of a study of CDR3 diversity in severe acne. Per germline, CDR1 SNHLY and CDR2 FYNNEI. The CDR3 extends over 13 amino acids. Using its own MiXCR run on the PCR reads, TCRdb lists one record per CDR3 protein. The sample holds about 97,000 distinct CDR3 sequences; under 60% are singletons and the top ten take around 12%. The origin of this receptor is a male donor with acne. The sample taken for sequencing was blood. The rearrangement joins TRBV2 to TRBJ1-1; possibly TRBD1 for D (5 bases). This CDR3 is CASSPTWGGEEYF. In DNA, the CDR3 is TGTGCCAGCAGCCCTACCTGGGGCGGAGAAGAGTACTTT.